The 18 T cell receptor beta chains reported below all come from one sample, sequenced in a study of regulatory T cells in long-lasting Graves disease. The time point denotes: persistent/refractory GD, antithyroid drugs over 5 years with positive TRAb. The TCR library was made from RNA that had been extracted from PBMCs in TRIzol. Arm-PCR of CDR3 regions and iRepertoire HTBI primers were the basis on which TCR beta libraries were built. TCRdb independently ran MiXCR on the multiplex PCR reads; one entry per CDR3 protein. The sample consists of almost 350,000 distinct CDR3 sequences, 15% to 20% of them appearing once. This sample comprised peripheral blood mononuclear cells (PBMCs), obtained when the disease was refractory, from a patient treated with antithyroid drugs. These receptor sequences come from a female donor with Graves disease.

This clonotype has a handful of counts. The rearrangement uses TRBV7-2 and TRBJ1-5, with 8 bases matching TRBD1. Germline trimming cut 1 base from V and 6 bases from J; bases unmatched to any gene: 8. CDR1 and CDR2 from the germline V gene are SGHTA and FQGNSA. The CDR3 runs to 16 residues. The CDR3 nucleotides are TGTGCCAGCAGCTTAGACGGCAGGGGGCTCGGTCAGCCCCAGCATTTT. Amino acids: CASSLDGRGLGQPQHF.

This clonotype was observed a handful of times. This chain uses TRBV7-2 with TRBJ2-5, with D uncertain. Trimming shortened V by 2 bases and J by 2 bases, and 12 bases separated the two germline ends. Germline CDR1 reads SGHTA; CDR2 reads FQGNSA. The CDR3 totals 15 residues. The CDR3 loop is CASSLLLYPQETQYF. Here the CDR3 DNA reads TGTGCCAGCAGCTTACTTTTGTACCCGCAAGAGACCCAGTACTTC.

This clonotype showed up just a few times. The rearrangement links TRBV2 to TRBJ1-3; possible D gene TRBD1, 6 bases. V lost 6 bases and J lost 0, with 12 bases in between. CDR1 is SNHLY, CDR2 FYNNEI, per germline. This CDR3 spans 15 amino acids. The CDR3 coding sequence is TGTGCCAGCAGATACAGGGAGAGCTCTGGAAACACCATATATTTT. It specifies CASRYRESSGNTIYF.

This chain joins TRBV12-3 or TRBV12-4 and TRBJ1-5; the D is unclear. The CDR3 extends over 17 amino acids. V lost 4 bases to trimming and J lost 0 bases, with 16 bases between them. CDR3 in amino acids: CASSSAWADYSNQPQHF. The CDR3 nucleotides are TGTGCCAGCAGTTCCGCCTGGGCCGATTATAGCAATCAGCCCCAGCATTTT.

The rearrangement uses TRBV19 and TRBJ2-2; a possible D gene is TRBD2 (6 bases). The CDR3 is 14 amino acids. The V gene lost 1 base and the J gene lost 3 bases, with 6 bases spanning the gap. Per the germline V gene, CDR1 is LNHDA and CDR2 is SQIVND (reference sequence). The CDR3 region has the DNA TGTGCCAGTAGTATAGGCGGGGACACCGGGGAGCTGTTTTTT. This translates into CASSIGGDTGELFF.

The genes are TRBV2 and TRBJ2-2; D might be TRBD1 or TRBD2, each matching 6 bases. The CDR3 loop spans 16 amino acids. Germline V lookup: CDR1 SNHLY, CDR2 FYNNEI. V lost 7 bases, J lost 1 base, and 16 bases lay in between. The DNA of the CDR3 is TGTGCCAGCATTTCGGGGGCTCTAAGGAACACCGGGGAGCTGTTTTTT. Protein sequence: CASISGALRNTGELFF.

There are many counts of this clonotype. V and J are TRBV5-5 and TRBJ1-1; D remains unclear. Trimming took off 2 bases at V and 4 bases at J, with 9 bases between the two ends. Germline V gene sequence: CDR1 SGHKS, CDR2 YYEKEE (reference sequence). This CDR3 is 13 amino acids long. CDR3 bases: TGTGCCAGCAGCTTAGGGTTGGTCACTGAAGCTTTCTTT. It yields the protein CASSLGLVTEAFF. Supplemented by reference TRBV5-5 and TRBJ1-1, the full variable domain reads DAGVTQSPTHLIKTRGQQVTLRCSPISGHKSVSWYQQVLGQGPQFIFQYYEKEERGRGNFPDRFSARQFPNYSSELNVNALLLGDSALYLCASSLGLVTEAFFGQGTRLTVV.

A note on this clonotype: It may be a read error: a sequence one base away is much more abundant. The chain carries TRBV12-3 or TRBV12-4 and TRBJ2-5; D perhaps matches TRBD2 (5 bases). This CDR3 contains 12 residues. V was pared by 8 bases and J by 4 bases, with 11 bases between. The CDR3 loop is CASAQLGETQYF. The CDR3 DNA reads as TGTGCCAGCGCCCAACTAGGAGAGACCCAGTACTTC.

The chain has TRBV9 and TRBJ2-7; D might be TRBD1 (5 bases). Per germline, CDR1 SGDLS and CDR2 YYNGEE. V was shortened by 0 bases and J by 3 bases, with 10 bases between the two germline ends. CDR3 size: 14 residues. This CDR3 is CASSVEQGGYEQYF. Here the CDR3 DNA reads TGTGCCAGCAGCGTAGAGCAGGGTGGCTACGAGCAGTACTTC.

This clonotype was counted between two and nine times. This chain connects TRBV30 to TRBJ1-2, with D possibly matching TRBD1 (5 bases). The CDR3 has 11 amino acids. In germline, CDR1 is GTSNPN, CDR2 SVGIG (reference sequence). The V and J ends lost 5 bases and 8 bases respectively, with 12 bases between them. The CDR3 spells CAWGDERGYTF. CDR3 DNA sequence: TGTGCCTGGGGGGACGAGAGGGGCTACACCTTC.

This clonotype was observed at least ten times. The J gene is TRBJ1-5, the V gene TRBV3-1; D gene ambiguous. V lost 5 bases, J lost 0 bases, and 11 bases lay in between. Germline V gives CDR1 LGHDT, CDR2 YNNKEL (reference sequence). The CDR3 is made up of 15 amino acids. The DNA of the CDR3 is TGTGCCAGCAGCGCAGGTGTTTCTAGCAATCAGCCCCAGCATTTT. Protein sequence: CASSAGVSSNQPQHF.

At least ten counts were recorded for this clonotype. This chain links TRBV28 with TRBJ1-1; 7 bases line up with TRBD1. V was pared by 8 bases and J by 1 base, with 13 bases of the junction left unmatched. The CDR3 is 16 residues long. Germline V CDR1 and CDR2: MDHEN, SYDVKM. Here the CDR3 reads CASGPPPGTANTEAFF. In DNA, the CDR3 is TGTGCCAGCGGGCCACCGCCCGGGACAGCGAACACTGAAGCTTTCTTT.

This chain joins TRBV14 and TRBJ2-7, with TRBD2 as a possible D gene (6 bases). V lost 4 bases and J lost 5, with 12 bases in between. This CDR3 is 13 amino acids long. Looked up from germline, CDR1 is SGHDN and CDR2 is FVKESK. The DNA of the CDR3 is TGTGCCAGCAGCCCCCCGGGGAGGAACGAGCAGTACTTC. As protein: CASSPPGRNEQYF.

In DNA, the CDR3 is TGCGCCAGCAGCCAGGGGACGGCAATTAATGAAAAACTGTTTTTT. Translation gives CASSQGTAINEKLFF. The chain links TRBV4-3 to TRBJ1-4; a weak D match, TRBD1 (5 bases). CDR1 and CDR2 from the germline V gene are LGHNA and YSLEER. Trimming removed 3 bases at V and 4 bases at J, with 12 bases between. The CDR3 loop spans 15 amino acids.

The chain combines TRBV7-9 with TRBJ1-2, with 10 positions matching TRBD1. The V and J ends lost 5 bases and 6 bases, in that order; junction bases with no gene match: 12. The CDR3 loop spans 16 amino acids. CDR1 SEHNR and CDR2 FQNEAQ come from the germline V gene (reference sequence). The CDR3 protein is CASSPRTGGWGNGYTF. CDR3 DNA sequence: TGTGCCAGCAGCCCGAGGACAGGGGGGTGGGGGAATGGCTACACCTTC.

The chain employs TRBV7-2 and TRBJ1-3; D possibly corresponds to TRBD1 (5 bases). This CDR3 comprises 16 residues. Trimming removed 5 bases from V and 0 bases from J, with 14 bases in between. Looked up from germline, CDR1 is SGHTA and CDR2 is FQGNSA. CDR3 residues: CASSRLRGGSGNTIYF. The CDR3 region has the DNA TGTGCCAGCAGCCGTCTTCGGGGGGGCTCTGGAAACACCATATATTTT.

This chain links TRBV5-1 with TRBJ1-3; TRBD1 might be the D (5 bases). The germline V gene encodes CDR1 SGHRS and CDR2 YFSETQ. V was clipped by 0 bases and J by 4 bases, with 20 bases between them. The CDR3 is made up of 18 amino acids. CDR3 in DNA: TGCGCCAGCAGCTTGGAGGCGCAAGGGGCGTTTGGAGGAAACACCATATATTTT. Its protein is CASSLEAQGAFGGNTIYF.

This clonotype has a count of ten or more. The chain recombines TRBV27 with TRBJ2-7; D is uncertain. This CDR3 has 14 amino acids. The germline V gene has CDR1 MNHEY and CDR2 SMNVEV (reference sequence). Trimming pared 3 bases from V and 7 bases from J, leaving 16 bases between. The DNA of the CDR3 is TGTGCCAGCAGTTTTATTGAGCAGCTGGGGGAGCAGTACTTC. Translated, it gives CASSFIEQLGEQYF.